What follows are 15 T cell receptor beta chains derived from one specimen sequenced in a study of Graves' ophthalmopathy and Graves' hyperthyroidism (dated by TCRdb to the late 2010s). TCRdb lists the instrument as Illumina HiSeq 2000. TCR beta CDR3 regions were amplified from RNA transcripts for repertoire sequencing. A first-round RT-PCR used HTBI primers with the Qiagen OneStep RT-PCR kit, followed by a second-round multiplex PCR, size selection and purification. Using fastp trimming at Q25 and MiXCR clonotype assembly, TCRdb reanalyzed the public sequencing data and kept in-frame beta chains. Rows merge per CDR3 protein into single entries with the most common DNA and genes. The sample table shows roughly 36,000 distinct CDR3 sequences, and roughly 49% are seen once. The ten largest clones capture about 26% of the sample. Sequenced: peripheral blood. The origin of the receptors is an adult woman with stable Graves' hyperthyroidism.

V usage is TRBV12-3 or TRBV12-4 and J usage is TRBJ2-5; 8 bases agree with TRBD2. After removal of 2 bases from V and 2 bases from J, the junction contained 4 bases not matched to a gene. The CDR3 runs to 15 residues. CDR3 bases: TGTGCCAGCAGTTTACTAGCGGGCAATCAAGAGACCCAGTACTTC. Translating it yields CASSLLAGNQETQYF.

This chain joins TRBV4-2 and TRBJ2-7; possibly TRBD2 for D (5 bases). Trimming took 0 bases from V and 2 from J, leaving 8 bases between them. CDR1 is LGHNA and CDR2 is YNFKEQ in the germline V gene. CDR3 length: 14 residues. The CDR3, as DNA: TGTGCCAGCAGCCAAGATTTCGGGGCCTACGAGCAGTACTTC. It translates to CASSQDFGAYEQYF.

This clonotype was counted many times. V usage is TRBV20-1 and J usage is TRBJ1-1; TRBD1 is a possible D gene (5 bases). Trimming cost V 6 bases and J 5 bases, with 16 bases left between them. This CDR3 region has 13 residues. Germline-derived CDR1 and CDR2 are DFQATT and SNEGSKA (reference sequence). Written as DNA, the CDR3 is TGCAGTGCGACCCTTGGTGGGGGGACTGAAGCTTTCTTT. This encodes CSATLGGGTEAFF.

V and J are TRBV9 and TRBJ1-6; 7 bases map to TRBD1. J was trimmed by 13 bases and V by 4 bases; bases with no gene match: 11. The CDR3 is 14 residues long. Germline CDR1 SGDLS, CDR2 YYNGEE. In DNA form, the CDR3 reads TGTGCCAGCAGCTTAAACTCACAGGGGTCTCCCCTCCACTTT. As protein: CASSLNSQGSPLHF.

The J gene is TRBJ1-6, the V gene TRBV7-2; 10 bases match TRBD1. J was trimmed by 4 bases and V by 2 bases; bases with no gene match: 8. The CDR3 runs to 18 residues. Germline loops: CDR1 SGHTA, CDR2 FQGNSA. The CDR3 here is CASSLRHQGQGYNSPLHF. The CDR3 bases are TGTGCCAGCAGCTTACGGCACCAGGGACAGGGGTATAATTCACCCCTCCACTTT.

This clonotype was recorded at least ten times. The rearrangement joins TRBV7-9 to TRBJ1-2, with D unclear. Trimming took 6 bases from V and 7 from J, leaving 15 bases between them. Germline lookup yields CDR1 SEHNR and CDR2 FQNEAQ (reference sequence). This CDR3 is 13 amino acids long. The CDR3 spells CASSNTEGSGYTF. Written as DNA, the CDR3 is TGTGCCAGCAGTAACACCGAGGGATCTGGCTACACCTTC.

The gene calls are TRBV29-1 and TRBJ2-7; the D gene is possibly TRBD2 (5 bases). This CDR3 region has 10 residues. The V and J ends lost 6 bases and 4 bases respectively, with 7 bases between them. The germline V gene has CDR1 SQVTM and CDR2 ANQGSEA. CDR3: CSVRDYEQYF. The DNA of the CDR3 is TGCAGCGTGAGGGATTACGAGCAGTACTTC.

J is TRBJ2-5 and V is TRBV20-1, with D maybe TRBD1 (5 bases). The CDR3 totals 15 residues. The germline gives CDR1 DFQATT, CDR2 SNEGSKA (reference sequence). V lost 0 bases and J lost 5, with 16 bases in between. The DNA of the CDR3 is TGCAGTGCTAGAGACATCGATGGGGCCGGTGAGACCCAGTACTTC. This gives the protein CSARDIDGAGETQYF.

The rearrangement joins TRBV7-2 to TRBJ2-5; D may be TRBD2 (6 bases). Germline-derived CDR1 and CDR2 are SGHTA and FQGNSA. The CDR3 contains 16 residues. The V end lost 5 bases, the J end lost 2 bases, and 18 bases lay between the germline ends. Written as DNA, the CDR3 is TGTGCCAGCAGCCCTGGGGCAGGGAGGATACAAGAGACCCAGTACTTC. Protein: CASSPGAGRIQETQYF.

The rearrangement joins TRBV13 to TRBJ2-5; D unresolved. The V end lost 5 bases, the J end lost 4 bases, and 17 bases lay between the germline ends. There are 15 residues in the CDR3. The germline V gene has CDR1 PRHDT and CDR2 FYEKMQ (reference sequence). CDR3: CASSPRPAPRETQYF. The CDR3 DNA reads as TGTGCCAGCAGCCCCCGACCAGCGCCACGAGAGACCCAGTACTTC.

The V and J genes are TRBV20-1 and TRBJ2-7, with 7 bases aligning to TRBD1. This CDR3 is built from 12 residues. Germline V CDR1 and CDR2: DFQATT, SNEGSKA (reference sequence). V dropped 3 bases and J dropped 13; count of bases not matched to a gene: 12. The CDR3 protein is CSASGLGEGAYF. The DNA of the CDR3 is TGCAGTGCTAGCGGTCTGGGCGAGGGGGCCTACTTC.

This clonotype was recorded at least ten times. The rearrangement uses TRBV28 and TRBJ1-6; TRBD1 matches 7 bases. Per the germline V gene, CDR1 is MDHEN and CDR2 is SYDVKM. With V trimmed by 5 bases and J by 7 bases, 2 bases remained unmatched. This CDR3 has 13 residues. The CDR3 sequence is CASSMTGNSPLHF. The CDR3 nucleotides read TGTGCCAGCAGTATGACAGGGAATTCACCCCTCCACTTT.

This clonotype was seen a handful of times. The chain carries TRBV28 and TRBJ2-2, with D unresolved. V was shortened by 1 base and J by 0 bases, with 12 bases between the two germline ends. This CDR3 has 17 residues. Germline V gene lookup returns CDR1 MDHEN and CDR2 SYDVKM. The CDR3: CASSLLGSLTNTGELFF. CDR3 sequence (DNA): TGTGCCAGCAGTTTATTGGGCAGCCTAACGAACACCGGGGAGCTGTTTTTT.

This clonotype occurred many times. This chain connects TRBV24-1 to TRBJ2-2; 9 nucleotides agree with TRBD1. Germline lookup yields CDR1 KGHDR and CDR2 SFDVKD. The CDR3 extends over 17 amino acids. After removal of 4 bases from V and 3 bases from J, the junction contained 8 bases not matched to a gene. The CDR3 spells CATSDPPGQGYTGELFF. The CDR3 DNA reads TGTGCCACCAGTGACCCCCCTGGACAGGGGTACACCGGGGAGCTGTTTTTT.

This clonotype came up many times. J is TRBJ2-2 and V is TRBV6-2 or TRBV6-3, with a tentative D call TRBD2 (6 bases). Germline V gene data show CDR1 as MNHEY and CDR2 as SVGEGT. V was cut by 6 bases and J by 7 bases, with 12 bases left in between. The CDR3 has 13 residues. The CDR3 here is CASRKGLGGELFF. DNA of the CDR3: TGTGCCAGCAGAAAGGGACTGGGCGGGGAGCTGTTTTTT.